A selection of T cell receptor beta chains follows, all from one sample in a study of cytomegalovirus exposure and HLA in healthy donors. Produced via immunoSEQ multiplex PCR; TCRdb's table is partial and in-frame only. The sample consists of over 35,000 clones, approximately 63% of them appearing once. What was sequenced was PBMCs. All receptors derive from a middle-aged man in good health and CMV-seronegative. Both conserved end residues are part of each CDR3. Each record gives: clone size, D gene, V gene, J gene, CDR3 protein. The D gene is left open where the match is weak. For some rows the clone size is stated as once, few or many, or as a class when expanded; others skip it.

abundance: -; d_gene: -; v_gene: TRBV5-4; j_gene: TRBJ1-2; CDR3aa: CASSDPGQQVYGYTF
abundance: few; d_gene: -; v_gene: TRBV6-1; j_gene: TRBJ2-7; CDR3aa: CASSEVGRGDEQYF
abundance: -; d_gene: -; v_gene: TRBV5-4; j_gene: TRBJ1-2; CDR3aa: CASSFPGQNYGYTF
abundance: -; d_gene: -; v_gene: TRBV19; j_gene: TRBJ1-2; CDR3aa: CASSTSGLQGDYGYTF
abundance: -; d_gene: -; v_gene: TRBV29-1; j_gene: TRBJ1-1; CDR3aa: CSVARQLNTEAFF
abundance: -; d_gene: -; v_gene: TRBV30; j_gene: TRBJ1-2; CDR3aa: CAWRVGLGANYGYTF
abundance: few; d_gene: -; v_gene: TRBV21-1; j_gene: TRBJ2-2; CDR3aa: CASSIASGFNTGELFF
abundance: -; d_gene: -; v_gene: TRBV4-1; j_gene: TRBJ1-5; CDR3aa: CASSQDGGGGNQPQHF
abundance: -; d_gene: TRBD2; v_gene: TRBV29-1; j_gene: TRBJ2-5; CDR3aa: CSGLAEETQYF
abundance: -; d_gene: -; v_gene: TRBV4-1; j_gene: TRBJ2-1; CDR3aa: CASSQPPGGRNEQFF
abundance: few; d_gene: -; v_gene: TRBV10-3; j_gene: TRBJ1-5; CDR3aa: CAISVGGDGNQPQHF
abundance: -; d_gene: TRBD1; v_gene: TRBV28; j_gene: TRBJ1-1; CDR3aa: CASSTYRGLNTEAFF
abundance: -; d_gene: -; v_gene: TRBV9; j_gene: TRBJ2-5; CDR3aa: CASSVEYSWTKNTQETQYF
abundance: -; d_gene: TRBD1; v_gene: TRBV5-1; j_gene: TRBJ2-1; CDR3aa: CASTRGQGAYNEQFF
abundance: -; d_gene: TRBD1; v_gene: TRBV6-6; j_gene: TRBJ2-7; CDR3aa: CASSSPGQGGEQYF
abundance: -; d_gene: -; v_gene: TRBV9; j_gene: TRBJ2-2; CDR3aa: CASSVAYTGELFF
abundance: -; d_gene: TRBD1; v_gene: TRBV7-2; j_gene: TRBJ2-7; CDR3aa: CASSLHTGANEQYF
abundance: -; d_gene: -; v_gene: TRBV30; j_gene: TRBJ2-3; CDR3aa: CAWQYTDTQYF
abundance: -; d_gene: TRBD1; v_gene: TRBV7-2; j_gene: TRBJ1-2; CDR3aa: CASSLTGDGYGYTF
abundance: few; d_gene: -; v_gene: TRBV30; j_gene: TRBJ2-4; CDR3aa: CAWSENRLNIQYF
abundance: -; d_gene: -; v_gene: TRBV5-8; j_gene: TRBJ1-2; CDR3aa: CASSLGLNRAYGYTF
abundance: -; d_gene: TRBD1; v_gene: TRBV28; j_gene: TRBJ1-5; CDR3aa: CASSPRQGFNQPQHF
abundance: few; d_gene: TRBD1; v_gene: TRBV7-9; j_gene: TRBJ1-6; CDR3aa: CASTDGTDNSPLHF
abundance: -; d_gene: -; v_gene: TRBV9; j_gene: TRBJ2-3; CDR3aa: CASSTRLDTQYF
abundance: -; d_gene: TRBD2; v_gene: TRBV10-3; j_gene: TRBJ2-1; CDR3aa: CAISRGGGDNEQFF
abundance: -; d_gene: -; v_gene: TRBV5-4; j_gene: TRBJ1-1; CDR3aa: CASSLRGSRVGDAFF
abundance: -; d_gene: TRBD1; v_gene: TRBV29-1; j_gene: TRBJ1-2; CDR3aa: CSVVGGTSGQGQGGYTF
abundance: -; d_gene: TRBD1; v_gene: TRBV29-1; j_gene: TRBJ1-2; CDR3aa: CSVGGQASFGYTF
abundance: once; d_gene: -; v_gene: TRBV30; j_gene: TRBJ1-2; CDR3aa: CAWSVLGQIANYGYTF
abundance: -; d_gene: -; v_gene: TRBV30; j_gene: TRBJ1-2; CDR3aa: CAWSPGRSGYGYTF
abundance: -; d_gene: -; v_gene: TRBV7-9; j_gene: TRBJ2-3; CDR3aa: CASSLGHHPDTQYF
abundance: -; d_gene: TRBD1; v_gene: TRBV10-3; j_gene: TRBJ1-1; CDR3aa: CAISPDRGVTEAFF
abundance: few; d_gene: -; v_gene: TRBV6-6; j_gene: TRBJ1-1; CDR3aa: CASSPGTNPFGAFF
abundance: -; d_gene: -; v_gene: TRBV5-8; j_gene: TRBJ2-7; CDR3aa: CASSLRSGIVGEQYF
abundance: -; d_gene: -; v_gene: TRBV28; j_gene: TRBJ1-3; CDR3aa: CASSHPGLRNTIYF
abundance: -; d_gene: -; v_gene: TRBV7-2; j_gene: TRBJ1-1; CDR3aa: CASSLALVTEAMNTEAFF
abundance: -; d_gene: TRBD1; v_gene: TRBV30; j_gene: TRBJ2-5; CDR3aa: CAWSSQPGQGETQYF
abundance: -; d_gene: -; v_gene: TRBV29-1; j_gene: TRBJ1-5; CDR3aa: CSVGGENNQPQHF
abundance: -; d_gene: -; v_gene: TRBV9; j_gene: TRBJ1-4; CDR3aa: CASSVNGATNEKLFF
abundance: -; d_gene: -; v_gene: TRBV7-9; j_gene: TRBJ2-4; CDR3aa: CASSLGGIQYF
abundance: -; d_gene: -; v_gene: TRBV6-5; j_gene: TRBJ1-4; CDR3aa: CASSYGQGLVEKLFF
abundance: -; d_gene: -; v_gene: TRBV30; j_gene: TRBJ1-2; CDR3aa: CAWSGHSNYGYTF
abundance: -; d_gene: -; v_gene: TRBV7-2; j_gene: TRBJ1-2; CDR3aa: CASTKRDSLGYTF
abundance: -; d_gene: TRBD1; v_gene: TRBV6-5; j_gene: TRBJ2-7; CDR3aa: CASSPGTGDYEQYF
abundance: -; d_gene: -; v_gene: TRBV11-2; j_gene: TRBJ2-7; CDR3aa: CASSPPTYEQYF